This T cell receptor beta chain was sequenced during a study of CD8 T cells in ankylosing spondylitis (dated by TCRdb to about 2017). As for the study more broadly: T cell receptor beta repertoires were profiled in healthy donors and ankylosing spondylitis patients so that disease-linked TCR variants could be found. The full study cohort was made up of 25 to 30 ankylosing spondylitis patients and more than 90 healthy donors. Samples of peripheral blood were taken, and for ankylosing spondylitis patients, synovial fluid was collected as well. Paper-wide results and their limitations: According to the report, matched synovial fluid samples from ankylosing spondylitis patients were significantly enriched for the disease-linked clones. Blood from ankylosing spondylitis patients appeared to be characterized by a TCR beta motif made up of several highly homologous amino acid variants. In peripheral blood, the disease-linked clones were found at relatively low frequencies and had a CD8+ phenotype. Some motif variants had previously been reported in the synovial fluid and blood of reactive arthritis patients, which suggests shared mechanisms of disease initiation.

Sequencing relied on an Illumina HiSeq 2500. TCR beta libraries were prepared by quantitative 5'-RACE with molecular barcodes. The authors' analysis ran thus. To identify disease-linked TCR variants, a new computational method was used, one built on a probabilistic model of VDJ rearrangement. Starting from the raw public reads, TCRdb applied fastp trimming at Q25, assembled clones with MiXCR and retained in-frame beta chains. One record per CDR3 amino acid sequence lists the most common genes and DNA. The V and J calls follow TCRdb's processing rather than the paper's. In all, the sample holds about 42,000 distinct CDR3 sequences, and more than 3% of those were seen once. Around 3.6% of the sample is taken by the ten largest. This clonotype was observed many times. Its cognate antigen has yet to be identified. Within one base of it there is no much larger clone, and no base qualities were kept. The CDR3 starts with the cysteine, ends with the phenylalanine, and has 13 residues. The kept DNA is CDR3 alone, 39 bases in frame from the first base. The trim is 4 bases for V and 2 bases for J, with a gap of 9 bases between the germline ends. CDR1 SGDLS and CDR2 YYNGEE are derived from the germline V gene.

The sequenced material came from blood, either unsorted or a sorted T cell fraction (not recorded which). This receptor was taken from a female donor with ankylosing spondylitis or in good health (not recorded which). Here the chain combines TRBV9 and TRBJ1-2; TRBD1 could be the D gene, as 5 bases match. The sequence in DNA is TGTGCCAGCAGCCAGGGAACAAACTATGGCTACACCTTC. It translates to CASSQGTNYGYTF.